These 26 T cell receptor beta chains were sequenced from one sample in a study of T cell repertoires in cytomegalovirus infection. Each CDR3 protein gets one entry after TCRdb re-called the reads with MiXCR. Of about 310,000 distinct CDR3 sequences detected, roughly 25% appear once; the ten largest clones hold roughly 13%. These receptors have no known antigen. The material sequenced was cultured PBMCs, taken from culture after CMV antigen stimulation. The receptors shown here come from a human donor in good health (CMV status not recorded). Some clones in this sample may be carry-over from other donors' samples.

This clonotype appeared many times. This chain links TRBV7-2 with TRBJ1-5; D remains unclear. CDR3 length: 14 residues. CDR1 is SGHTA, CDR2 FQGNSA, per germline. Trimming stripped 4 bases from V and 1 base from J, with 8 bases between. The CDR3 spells CASSSTGSNQPQHF. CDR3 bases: TGTGCCAGCAGCTCTACGGGGAGCAATCAGCCCCAGCATTTT.

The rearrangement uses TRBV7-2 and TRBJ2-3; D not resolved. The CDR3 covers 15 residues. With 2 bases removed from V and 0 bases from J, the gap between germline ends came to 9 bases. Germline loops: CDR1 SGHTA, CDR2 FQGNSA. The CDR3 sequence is CASSLKLPSTDTQYF. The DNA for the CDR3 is TGTGCCAGCAGCTTAAAGCTCCCTAGCACAGATACGCAGTATTTT.

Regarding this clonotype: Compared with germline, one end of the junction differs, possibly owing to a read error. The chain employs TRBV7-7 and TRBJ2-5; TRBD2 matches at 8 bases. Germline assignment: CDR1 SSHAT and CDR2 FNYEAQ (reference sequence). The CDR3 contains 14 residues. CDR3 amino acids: CASSPTLAEETQYF. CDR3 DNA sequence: TGTGCTAGCAGCCCAACACTAGCGGAAGAGACCCAGTACTTC.

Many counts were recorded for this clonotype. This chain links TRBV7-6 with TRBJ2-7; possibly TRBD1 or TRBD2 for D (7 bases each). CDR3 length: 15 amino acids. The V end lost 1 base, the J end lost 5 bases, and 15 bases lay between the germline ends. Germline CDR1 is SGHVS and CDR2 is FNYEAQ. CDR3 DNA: TGTGCCAGCAGCTTAGGGGGGGGCCAGGGGGACGAGCAGTACTTC. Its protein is CASSLGGGQGDEQYF.

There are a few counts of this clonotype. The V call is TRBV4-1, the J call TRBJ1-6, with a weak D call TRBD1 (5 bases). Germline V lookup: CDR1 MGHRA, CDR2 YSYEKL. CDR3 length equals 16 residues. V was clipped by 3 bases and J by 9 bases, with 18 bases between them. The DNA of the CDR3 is TGCGCCAGCAGCCAGGGTCTCACGGACACATTTTCACCCCTCCACTTT. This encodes CASSQGLTDTFSPLHF.

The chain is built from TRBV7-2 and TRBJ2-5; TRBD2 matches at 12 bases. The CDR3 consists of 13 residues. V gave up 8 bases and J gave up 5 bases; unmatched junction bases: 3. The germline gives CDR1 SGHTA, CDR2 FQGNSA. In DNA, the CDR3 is TGTGCCAGCGCCCTAGCGGGAGGGGAGACCCAGTACTTC. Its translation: CASALAGGETQYF.

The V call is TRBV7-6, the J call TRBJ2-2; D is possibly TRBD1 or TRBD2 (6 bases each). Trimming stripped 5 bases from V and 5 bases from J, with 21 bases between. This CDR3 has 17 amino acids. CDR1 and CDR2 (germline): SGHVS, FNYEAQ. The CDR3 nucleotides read TGTGCCAGCAGCCCTAGAGGGGGGACGTTTGGGACCGGGGAGCTGTTTTTT. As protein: CASSPRGGTFGTGELFF.

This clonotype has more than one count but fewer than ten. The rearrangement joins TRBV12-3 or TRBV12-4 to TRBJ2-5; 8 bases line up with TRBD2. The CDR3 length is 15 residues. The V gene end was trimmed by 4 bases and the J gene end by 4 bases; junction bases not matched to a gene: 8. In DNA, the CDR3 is TGTGCCAGCAGTTGGATCCTAGCGGGTAGAGAGACCCAGTACTTC. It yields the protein CASSWILAGRETQYF.

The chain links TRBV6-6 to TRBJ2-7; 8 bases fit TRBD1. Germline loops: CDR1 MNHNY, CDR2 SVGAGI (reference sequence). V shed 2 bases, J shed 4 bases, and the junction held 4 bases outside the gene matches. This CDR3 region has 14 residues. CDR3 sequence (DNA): TGTGCCAGCAGTTACGGGACAGGAGCTTACGAGCAGTACGTC. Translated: CASSYGTGAYEQYV.

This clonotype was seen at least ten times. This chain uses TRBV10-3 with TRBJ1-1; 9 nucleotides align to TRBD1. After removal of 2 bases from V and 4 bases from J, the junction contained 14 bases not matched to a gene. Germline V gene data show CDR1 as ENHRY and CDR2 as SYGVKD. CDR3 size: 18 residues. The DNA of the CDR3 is TGTGCCATCAGTGAGGGGGTCGGACAGGGGTTTACCGGCACTGAAGCTTTCTTT. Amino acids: CAISEGVGQGFTGTEAFF.

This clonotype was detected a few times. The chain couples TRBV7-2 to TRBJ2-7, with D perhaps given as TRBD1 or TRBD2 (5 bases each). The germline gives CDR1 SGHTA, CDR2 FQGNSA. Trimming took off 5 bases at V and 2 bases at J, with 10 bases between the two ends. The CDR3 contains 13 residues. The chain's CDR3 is CASSPGPPYEQYF. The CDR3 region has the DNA TGTGCCAGCAGCCCGGGACCGCCCTACGAGCAGTACTTC. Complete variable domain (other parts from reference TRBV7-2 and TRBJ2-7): GAGVSQSPSNKVTEKGKDVELRCDPISGHTALYWYRQSLGQGLEFLIYFQGNSAPDKSGLPSDRFSAERTGGSVSTLTIQRTQQEDSAVYLCASSPGPPYEQYFGPGTRLTVT.

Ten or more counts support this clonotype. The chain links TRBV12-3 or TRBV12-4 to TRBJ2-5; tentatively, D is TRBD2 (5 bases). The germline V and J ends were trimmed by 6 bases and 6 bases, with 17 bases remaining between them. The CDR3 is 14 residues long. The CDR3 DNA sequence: TGTGCCAGCAGCCCCGGAGGCTTAGTGCAGACCCAGTACTTC. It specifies CASSPGGLVQTQYF.

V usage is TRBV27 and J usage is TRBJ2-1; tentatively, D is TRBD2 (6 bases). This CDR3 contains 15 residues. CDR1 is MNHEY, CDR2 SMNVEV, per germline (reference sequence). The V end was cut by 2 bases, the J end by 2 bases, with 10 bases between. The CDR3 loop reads CASSLGVAAYNEQFF. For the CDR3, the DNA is TGTGCCAGCAGTTTAGGGGTAGCGGCCTACAATGAGCAGTTCTTC.

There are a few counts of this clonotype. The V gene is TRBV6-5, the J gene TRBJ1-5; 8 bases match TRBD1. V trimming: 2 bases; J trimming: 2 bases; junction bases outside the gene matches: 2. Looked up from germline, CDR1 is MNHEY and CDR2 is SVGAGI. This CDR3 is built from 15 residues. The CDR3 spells CASSYDRGGNQPQHF. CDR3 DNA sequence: TGTGCCAGCAGTTACGACAGGGGAGGCAATCAGCCCCAGCATTTT.

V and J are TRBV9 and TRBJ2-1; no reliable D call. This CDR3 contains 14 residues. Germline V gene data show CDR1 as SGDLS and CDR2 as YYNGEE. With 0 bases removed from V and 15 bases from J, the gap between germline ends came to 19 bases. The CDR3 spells CASSVGSQVLDPFF. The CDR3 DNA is TGTGCCAGCAGCGTAGGATCTCAAGTCTTGGATCCGTTCTTC.

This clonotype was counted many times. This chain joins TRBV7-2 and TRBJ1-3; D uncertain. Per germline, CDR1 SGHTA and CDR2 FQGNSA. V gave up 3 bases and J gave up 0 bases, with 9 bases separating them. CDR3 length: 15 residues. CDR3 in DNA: TGTGCCAGCAGCTTTTCCAGTTACTCTGGAAACACCATATATTTT. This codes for CASSFSSYSGNTIYF.

The CDR3: CASSRTGSVQFF. CDR3 sequence (DNA): TGTGCCAGTAGCAGAACAGGGTCGGTGCAGTTCTTC. The chain employs TRBV19 and TRBJ2-1; tentative D call: TRBD1 (6 bases). Between the trimmed V and J ends, which lost 6 bases and 12 bases, there was a span of 15 bases. The length of the CDR3 is 12 residues. CDR1 is LNHDA, CDR2 SQIVND, per germline (reference sequence).

The DNA for the CDR3 is TGCGCCAGCAGCCACTTCGACAGTGGTGAGCAGTTCTTC. Translated, it gives CASSHFDSGEQFF. The chain carries TRBV4-1 and TRBJ2-1, with D perhaps TRBD1 (5 bases). This CDR3 region has 13 residues. The germline V gene has CDR1 MGHRA and CDR2 YSYEKL. V shed 3 bases and J shed 9 bases, with 12 bases lying between them.

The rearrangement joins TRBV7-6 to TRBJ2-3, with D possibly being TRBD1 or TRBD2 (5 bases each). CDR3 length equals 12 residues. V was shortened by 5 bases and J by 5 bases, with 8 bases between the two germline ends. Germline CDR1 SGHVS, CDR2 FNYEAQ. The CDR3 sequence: CASSRGLDTQYF. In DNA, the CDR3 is TGTGCCAGCAGCCGGGGCCTAGATACGCAGTATTTT.

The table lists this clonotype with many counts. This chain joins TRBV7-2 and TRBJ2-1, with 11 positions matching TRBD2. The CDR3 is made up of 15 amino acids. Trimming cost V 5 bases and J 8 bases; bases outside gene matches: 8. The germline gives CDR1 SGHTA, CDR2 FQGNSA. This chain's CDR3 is CASSLSGRAHDEQFF. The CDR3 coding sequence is TGTGCCAGCAGCCTTAGCGGGAGGGCCCACGATGAGCAGTTCTTC.

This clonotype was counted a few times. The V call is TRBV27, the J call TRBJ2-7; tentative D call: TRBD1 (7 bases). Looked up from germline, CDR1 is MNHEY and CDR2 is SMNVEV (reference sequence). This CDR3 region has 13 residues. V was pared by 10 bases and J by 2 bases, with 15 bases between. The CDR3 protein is CATRGGGTYEQYF. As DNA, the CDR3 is TGTGCCACGAGAGGGGGCGGGACCTACGAGCAGTACTTC.

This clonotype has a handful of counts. The CDR3 reads CASTSSAWGSKNIQYF. The CDR3 bases are TGTGCCAGCACCTCCTCAGCTTGGGGATCCAAAAACATTCAGTACTTC. The V gene is TRBV27, the J gene TRBJ2-4; the D is unclear. Germline values: CDR1 MNHEY, CDR2 SMNVEV (reference sequence). The CDR3 runs to 16 residues. V lost 7 bases and J 2 bases, leaving 18 bases between the germline ends.

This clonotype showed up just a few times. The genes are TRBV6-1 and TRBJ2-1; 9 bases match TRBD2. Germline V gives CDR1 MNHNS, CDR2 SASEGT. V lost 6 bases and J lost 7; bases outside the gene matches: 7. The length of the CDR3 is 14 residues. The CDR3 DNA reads TGTGCCAGCAGAGGGGGACTAGCTGGGAATGAGCAGTTCTTC. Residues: CASRGGLAGNEQFF.

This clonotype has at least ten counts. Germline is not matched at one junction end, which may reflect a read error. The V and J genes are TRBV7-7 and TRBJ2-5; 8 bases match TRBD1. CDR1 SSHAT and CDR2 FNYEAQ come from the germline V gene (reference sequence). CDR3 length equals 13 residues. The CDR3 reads CASSRGLQETQYF. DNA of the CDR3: TGTGCTAGCAGCAGGGGGCTCCAAGAGACCCAGTACTTC.

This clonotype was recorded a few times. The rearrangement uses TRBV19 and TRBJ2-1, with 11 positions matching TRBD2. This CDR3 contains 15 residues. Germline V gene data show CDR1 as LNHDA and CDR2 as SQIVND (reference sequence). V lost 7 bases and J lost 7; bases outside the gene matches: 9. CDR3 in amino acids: CASTPVAGGRNEQFF. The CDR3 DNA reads TGTGCCAGTACTCCCGTAGCGGGAGGGAGGAATGAGCAGTTCTTC.

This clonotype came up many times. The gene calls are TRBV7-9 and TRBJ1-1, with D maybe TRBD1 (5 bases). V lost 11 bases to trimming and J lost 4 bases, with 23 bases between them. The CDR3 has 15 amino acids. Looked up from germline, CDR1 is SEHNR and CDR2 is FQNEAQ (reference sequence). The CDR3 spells CAGGRGGNARTEAFF. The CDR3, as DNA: TGTGCCGGTGGGCGTGGGGGTAACGCGCGCACTGAAGCTTTCTTT.